This entry describes one T cell receptor beta chain. This receptor's antigen is unknown. No base quality values were provided; no much bigger clone lies one nucleotide off. This sample stems from a study of cytotoxic CD8 clonotypes in ibrutinib-treated CLL (dated by TCRdb to the early 2020s). Looking at the study overall: In this cohort, about 16 patients were treatment-naive and ten to eleven were relapsed/refractory, while some 18 had unmutated IGHV. Partial responses were observed in about 25 patients and complete responses in 2; after a median follow-up of 68 months, remission was maintained in approximately 14 patients and progression was observed in approximately twelve. The response samples were drawn at a median of approximately 12 months into treatment, with a range of roughly 6 to 40 months. Samples averaged approximately 240,000 productive templates and just under 95,000 productive rearrangements. Longitudinal samples were available for about 30% of the roughly 90 trial participants. Cryopreserved peripheral blood mononuclear cells were collected before treatment, at response, and at either disease progression or sustained remission. The study at large found these results: At baseline, clonality was higher than in age-matched healthy donors and showed a strong correlation with circulating CD8+ T-cell counts. Sampling times were not matched between sustained-remission and progressing patients, and lymph node repertoires were not studied. At ibrutinib response clonality went up, during sustained remission it held steady, and at progression it dropped back toward baseline. Public clonotypes were rare and either shrank or stayed stable during treatment, and the rise in clonality at ibrutinib response reflected expansion of private clonotypes.

A MiSeq instrument was used for deep resolution sequencing, which targeted depths ranging from 1 in 1 million up to 1 in 200,000 T cells, with coverage averaging 10x for each clonotype. The immunoSEQ hsTCRB Kit was used to generate the TCR beta libraries. The original methods were these. ImmunoSEQ Data Assistant and ImmunoSEQ Analyzer were used for data analysis, and V, D and J genes were assigned according to IMGT definitions. Clonality, which ranges from 0 to 1, was calculated as one minus the normalized Shannon entropy of productive rearrangement frequencies. Public clonotype analysis was restricted to overrepresented clonotypes comprising at least 0.05% of each patient's repertoire. Repertoires from around 13 age-matched healthy donors in immuneACCESS were used as clonality controls. TCRdb limited this immuneACCESS table to in-frame rearrangements with V and J called. A share of clones is missing; checked studies link under half to unresolved V genes, and the rest is unexplained. V, J and clone size were drawn from that table, and D and trimming were deduced from the DNA. The sample profile shows 13,000 to 15,000 clones; more than 60% of them were found once. The top ten constitute roughly 5.9% of the sample.

Per the germline V gene, MDHEN is the CDR1 and SYDVKM is the CDR2. V ends up 8 bases short and J 2 bases short, with an unmatched junction base count of 7. The CDR3 runs 16 residues from the cysteine to the phenylalanine. Only the CDR3 DNA stays, 48 bases, in frame from base 1. For TCR beta library preparation, about 2 micrograms of genomic DNA were extracted from the cryopreserved PBMCs. Longitudinal blood samples from CLL patients receiving ibrutinib monotherapy were subjected to high-throughput TCR beta sequencing. The patients took part in an open-label, single-center phase 2 trial of ibrutinib monotherapy.

The TCR sequence derives from a human donor with chronic lymphocytic leukemia. Rearrangement joined TRBV28 to TRBJ2-6, with 9 bases matching TRBD1. The sample here was PBMCs, taken before ibrutinib treatment. CDR3 loop: CASGGQGLPGANVLTF. At the DNA level, the sequence is TGTGCCAGCGGGGGACAGGGCCTGCCTGGGGCCAACGTCCTGACTTTC.